This TCR beta chain was found in a study of blood T cell repertoires in COVID-19. Across the whole study: There were acute and convalescent COVID-19 samples, and they came from the United States, Italy and Spain. In each case, the material was cDNA or gDNA derived from T cells, B-cell-depleted T cells, or PBMCs.

Per the original methods: Amplification from reference gene primers served as the basis for estimated nucleated cell counts. Produced via immunoSEQ multiplex PCR; TCRdb's table is partial and in-frame only. V and J calls and clone size are those listed in that table; D and trimming were worked out from the DNA. The table shows around 160,000 clones, with roughly four fifths occurring only once. A few counts support this clone. This TCR derives from a human donor with acute or convalescent COVID-19. The donor label of this sample is uncertain. Sequenced input: peripheral blood.

CDR3 residues: CASLGTGRNQPQHF. CDR3 bases: TGTGCCAGCCTTGGGACAGGCCGCAATCAGCCCCAGCATTTT. The chain joins TRBV19 to TRBJ1-5, with 8 bases fitting TRBD1. Germline assignment: CDR1 LNHDA and CDR2 SQIVND (reference sequence). Trimming took 9 bases from V and 2 from J; bases not matched to a gene: 6. This CDR3 is 14 amino acids long.